The clone carrying this TCR beta chain was seen more than once but under ten times. What it binds is unknown. Sequencing was performed with immunoSEQ multiplex PCR; in TCRdb, only in-frame clones are kept and a portion is missing. The repertoire has about 5,200 clones, more than 65% of them found once; the top ten carry roughly two fifths. The entry originates in a study of CD8 T cell repertoires and HIV-1 epitope variants. About the research overall: Twenty-five autologous and known Gag and Nef epitope variant peptides each stimulated T cells separately. Cultures ran roughly ten days, with IL-2, IL-7 and IL-15 added on days 3 and 7.

Study-level results: Of fewer than 10 antigen-specific beta clonotypes, six or seven appeared to cross-react with escape variants.

The CDR3 length is 15 residues. With 1 base removed from V and 4 bases from J, the gap between germline ends came to 11 bases. Germline CDR1 is SGHVS and CDR2 is FQNEAQ. V and J are TRBV7-8 and TRBJ2-1; D perhaps matches TRBD2 (5 bases). Input material: cultured CD8+ T cells derived from PBMCs. The clonotype was recovered from a male donor with HIV. The CDR3 DNA sequence: TGTGCCAGCAGCTTAGAGAGCGGTACTTACAATGAGCAGTTCTTC. The encoded protein is CASSLESGTYNEQFF.